These T cell receptor beta chains were read from a single sample in a study of blood T cell repertoires in COVID-19. The protocol was immunoSEQ multiplex PCR, while the TCRdb copy is restricted to in-frame clones and leaves out a portion. The table records some 150,000 clones, approximately 87% of them present only once. The specimen sequenced was peripheral blood. Every receptor here comes from a woman aged 50 to 60 with active or convalescent COVID-19. CDR3s include the opening cysteine and the closing phenylalanine or tryptophan. D genes are given only for firm matches. Clone size, where shown, is once, few, many, or a class for clones that have expanded.

v_gene	j_gene	d_gene	abundance	CDR3aa	CDR3nt
TRBV6-4	TRBJ2-5	TRBD1	.	CASKKPSGTGGVIQETQYF	TGTGCCAGCAAAAAACCTTCCGGGACAGGTGGCGTAATCCAAGAGACCCAGTACTTC
TRBV5-1	TRBJ1-1	TRBD1	.	CASSPMRGQGAEAFF	TGCGCCAGCAGTCCGATGAGGGGACAGGGGGCTGAAGCTTTCTTT
TRBV6-2/TRBV6-3	TRBJ2-3	.	.	CASSLDLLSDTQYF	TGTGCCAGCAGTTTGGACTTGCTGTCAGATACGCAGTATTTT
TRBV20-1	TRBJ2-7	.	once	CSASNREGYEQYF	TGCAGTGCTAGTAACAGGGAAGGATACGAGCAGTACTTC
TRBV28	TRBJ1-1	TRBD1	.	CASRIPDRGPEAFF	TGTGCCAGCAGAATTCCGGACAGGGGTCCTGAAGCTTTCTTT
TRBV6-1	TRBJ2-7	.	.	CASSDRPYEQYF	TGTGCCAGCAGTGACAGGCCCTACGAGCAGTACTTC
TRBV28	TRBJ1-3	.	once	CASSLFSWGLSGNTIYF	TGTGCCAGCAGTTTATTCTCCTGGGGCCTCTCTGGAAACACCATATATTTT
TRBV10-3	TRBJ2-7	TRBD1	.	CAISDVEGQAYEQYF	TGTGCCATCAGTGATGTGGAAGGACAGGCCTACGAGCAGTACTTC
TRBV28	TRBJ1-5	.	.	CASIAPRDPSNQPQHF	TGTGCCAGCATCGCACCCAGGGATCCGAGCAATCAGCCCCAGCATTTT
TRBV19	TRBJ2-1	TRBD2	.	CASSTPPGSGTLIGRNNEQFF	TGTGCCAGTAGTACCCCTCCCGGTAGCGGGACCCTGATAGGGCGTAACAATGAGCAGTTCTTC
TRBV28	TRBJ1-5	TRBD1	.	CASSYRDRSKDPNQPQHF	TGTGCCAGCAGTTACCGGGACAGAAGTAAGGACCCTAATCAGCCCCAGCATTTT
TRBV28	TRBJ1-5	.	few	CASSFGTNPSNQPQHF	TGTGCCAGCAGTTTTGGGACAAACCCTAGCAATCAGCCCCAGCATTTT
TRBV24-1	TRBJ2-3	.	.	CATAESGSSTDTQYF	TGTGCCACAGCCGAAAGCGGGTCTAGCACAGATACGCAGTATTTT
TRBV4-1	TRBJ2-1	.	.	CASSQVNTLYNEQFF	TGCGCCAGCAGCCAAGTCAACACCCTTTACAATGAGCAGTTCTTC
TRBV4-2	TRBJ1-1	TRBD1	.	CASSQSQGATDTEAFF	TGTGCCAGCAGCCAATCCCAGGGGGCGACGGACACTGAAGCTTTCTTT
TRBV7-9	TRBJ2-1	TRBD2	.	CASSRGTSASNEQFF	TGTGCCAGCAGCCGGGGGACTAGCGCTTCGAATGAGCAGTTCTTC
TRBV28	TRBJ2-5	.	.	CATVPNKWGGEKETQYF	TGTGCCACCGTCCCAAACAAATGGGGTGGGGAGAAAGAGACCCAGTACTTC
TRBV7-6	TRBJ2-7	.	once	CASTADGEQYF	TGTGCCAGCACAGCGGACGGGGAGCAGTACTTC
TRBV28	TRBJ2-2	TRBD2	.	CASSYLPGTTNTGELFF	TGTGCCAGCAGTTACCTCCCCGGGACTACGAACACCGGGGAGCTGTTTTTT
TRBV4-2	TRBJ1-1	.	.	CASSQTGRSRTEAFF	TGTGCCAGCAGCCAGACGGGTAGAAGTAGGACTGAAGCTTTCTTT
TRBV9	TRBJ2-2	.	.	CASSVYQSTPGELFF	TGTGCCAGCAGCGTATATCAAAGTACTCCCGGGGAGCTGTTTTTT
TRBV7-2	TRBJ2-7	.	once	CASSENLQGEQYF	TGTGCCAGCAGCGAAAACCTACAGGGAGAGCAGTACTTC
TRBV7-9	TRBJ2-7	TRBD2	.	CASSLWEGLATAYEQYF	TGTGCCAGCAGCTTATGGGAGGGACTAGCGACCGCCTACGAGCAGTACTTC
TRBV27	TRBJ2-1	.	.	CASSLAVKSTGDNEQFF	TGTGCCAGCAGTTTAGCTGTTAAATCGACTGGAGACAATGAGCAGTTCTTC
TRBV20-1	TRBJ2-4	.	.	CSANDGGAKNIQYF	TGCAGTGCTAATGACGGAGGCGCCAAAAACATTCAGTACTTC
TRBV18	TRBJ2-5	.	.	CASSPRTPETQYF	TGTGCCAGCTCACCGCGAACCCCAGAGACCCAGTACTTC
TRBV5-4	TRBJ1-3	TRBD1	once	CASSQGQGNTIYF	TGTGCCAGCAGCCAGGGACAGGGAAACACCATATATTTT
TRBV5-6	TRBJ1-5	TRBD1	.	CASSLGAGGINYLNQPQHF	TGTGCCAGCAGCTTAGGCGCAGGGGGCATAAACTACCTCAATCAGCCCCAGCATTTT
TRBV27	TRBJ2-2	.	.	CASSSLGMGELFF	TGTGCCAGCAGTTCACTCGGGATGGGGGAGCTGTTTTTT
TRBV10-2	TRBJ2-2	TRBD2	.	CASNNRGRGGELFF	TGCGCCAGCAACAATCGCGGGAGGGGCGGGGAGCTGTTTTTT
TRBV4-3	TRBJ2-2	.	.	CASSPQTPNTGELFF	TGCGCCAGCAGCCCCCAAACTCCCAACACCGGGGAGCTGTTTTTT
TRBV18	TRBJ1-1	.	once	CASSPPSERGTEAFF	TGTGCCAGCTCACCCCCCTCGGAAAGGGGCACTGAAGCTTTCTTT
TRBV5-1	TRBJ2-7	TRBD1	.	CASSWGQRDYEQYF	TGCGCCAGCAGCTGGGGACAGCGAGACTACGAGCAGTACTTC
TRBV7-3	TRBJ2-1	.	few	CASSPGSYNEQFF	TGTGCCAGCAGCCCCGGCTCCTACAATGAGCAGTTCTTC
TRBV15	TRBJ2-7	TRBD2	.	CATSIERGTYEQYF	TGTGCCACCAGCATCGAGCGGGGTACCTACGAGCAGTACTTC
TRBV30	TRBJ1-2	TRBD1	.	CAWAGGDSNYGYTF	TGTGCCTGGGCTGGCGGGGACAGTAACTATGGCTACACCTTC
TRBV19	TRBJ2-3	.	.	CASSRDSSSTDTQYF	TGTGCCAGTAGTAGGGACTCGTCTAGCACAGATACGCAGTATTTT
TRBV7-9	TRBJ2-1	TRBD1	.	CASSSHRGRRNEQFF	TGTGCCAGCAGCTCACACAGGGGGCGCCGCAATGAGCAGTTCTTC
TRBV9	TRBJ1-3	TRBD1	once	CASSPGQGTSGNTIYF	TGTGCCAGCAGCCCAGGACAGGGAACCTCTGGAAACACCATATATTTT
TRBV6-2/TRBV6-3	TRBJ1-2	TRBD1	.	CASSFSTGALGYTF	TGTGCCAGCAGTTTCTCGACAGGGGCCTTGGGCTACACCTTC
TRBV18	TRBJ1-6	.	.	CASSPRGSSPLHF	TGTGCCAGCTCACCACGAGGGTCCTCACCCCTCCACTTT
TRBV19	TRBJ1-2	TRBD1	.	CASTPGQGRGYTF	TGTGCCAGTACCCCGGGACAGGGGCGCGGCTACACCTTC
TRBV7-8	TRBJ2-3	.	.	CASSWESAGNGDTQYF	TGTGCCAGCAGCTGGGAATCGGCAGGGAATGGAGATACGCAGTATTTT
TRBV18	TRBJ2-2	TRBD2	.	CASSPLGLAGSNTGELFF	TGTGCCAGCTCACCTCTCGGACTAGCGGGGTCGAACACCGGGGAGCTGTTTTTT
TRBV7-9	TRBJ2-7	TRBD1	.	CASRQNRGEIYEQYF	TGTGCCAGCAGACAGAACAGGGGGGAAATCTACGAGCAGTACTTC
TRBV7-8	TRBJ1-2	.	.	CASSPGYGYTF	TGTGCCAGCAGCCCAGGGTATGGCTACACCTTC